A single T cell receptor beta chain is shown here with its context. Its antigen is currently unknown. The V gene's germline CDR1 is SGHAT and CDR2 FQNNGV. The CDR3 sequence is 16 residues long. V lost 1 base and J 0 bases, leaving 9 bases between the germline ends. This entry comes from a study of T-cell reconstitution after alpha-beta-depleted transplantation in children. Study-wide results and limits: After transplant, at about two months, alpha-beta T cells were reportedly derived from several hundred expanded graft clones. Surviving recipient T cells and thymic progenitors accounted for the high day-60 TCRbeta diversity observed in some patients. A year had passed since transplant, and T-cell counts and diversity by then came mostly from newly produced T cells.

Unique molecular identifiers were incorporated into the prepared TCRbeta library. TCRdb re-called the PCR reads through MiXCR, storing one row per CDR3 protein. The data contain some 290,000 distinct CDR3 sequences, roughly 21% of them seen just once; the ten biggest clones take up approximately 10%. This TCR was recovered from a male patient aged 10 to 17 who had a stem cell transplant for acute lymphoblastic leukemia, so the T cells may come from the graft donor. The rearrangement uses TRBV11-2 and TRBJ1-4; a weak D match, TRBD1 (5 bases). The specimen comprised PBMCs, mostly from graft donor cells, sampled 180 days after TCRalphabeta/CD19-depleted stem cell transplant. CDR3 in DNA: TGTGCCAGCAGCTTAGTGGGGGTTGCAACTAATGAAAAACTGTTTTTT. This sequence encodes CASSLVGVATNEKLFF.